The clone carrying this T cell receptor (beta chain) appeared a few times. Its antigen is not identified. This specimen comes from a study of blood T cells in healthy people across ages. Study-wide results and limits: Estimates drawn from one million T cells were deemed to understate diversity.

CDR3 size: 17 residues. V shed 0 bases, J shed 5 bases, and the junction held 7 bases outside the gene matches. The germline gives CDR1 SGHDN, CDR2 FVKESK. Alongside a J-beta primer mix, a sample-barcoded 5' primer served in a second PCR lasting about 7 to 11 cycles. A single record per CDR3 protein comes from TCRdb applying MiXCR to the 5' RACE reads. The sample shows a few hundred thousand distinct CDR3 sequences, 25% to 35% of them seen only once. The data were also submitted as part of a second study, on T cells of mothers and their children.

The rearrangement uses TRBV14 and TRBJ2-5; 12 bases align to TRBD2. The sequenced material came from blood. The TCR sequence derives from a boy between 2 and 10 years old in good health. The CDR3 loop is CASSQEASGGAWETQYF. The DNA of the CDR3 is TGTGCCAGCAGCCAAGAAGCTAGCGGGGGGGCCTGGGAGACCCAGTACTTC.